These 24 T cell receptor beta chains share one sample of origin, sequenced in a study of T cells in Graves' hyperthyroidism and ophthalmopathy. It was RNA transcripts that yielded the amplified TCR beta CDR3 regions. The HTBI set primed first-round TCR CDR3 RT-PCR. TCRdb reprocessed the multiplex PCR reads with MiXCR, giving one entry per CDR3 protein. Among over 650,000 distinct CDR3 sequences listed, about 45% were seen once. Sequenced material: peripheral blood or thyroid tissue (not recorded which). The receptors were sampled from an adult man with Graves' disease, either hyperthyroidism or ophthalmopathy (not recorded which).

This clonotype was observed at least ten times. The rearrangement uses TRBV7-9 and TRBJ1-5; 8 bases line up with TRBD1. V shed 5 bases and J 5 bases; nucleotides not matched to a gene: 5. The V gene's germline CDR1 is SEHNR and CDR2 FQNEAQ (reference sequence). The CDR3 has 14 amino acids. CDR3 DNA sequence: TGTGCCAGCAGCATGACAGGGGAGGATCAGCCCCAGCATTTT. The encoded protein is CASSMTGEDQPQHF. The full variable domain, with the rest looked up from reference TRBV7-9 and TRBJ1-5, is DTGVSQNPRHKITKRGQNVTFRCDPISEHNRLYWYRQTLGQGPEFLTYFQNEAQLEKSRLLSDRFSAERPKGSFSTLEIQRTEQGDSAMYLCASSMTGEDQPQHFGDGTRLSIL.

Ten or more counts support this clonotype. The chain employs TRBV29-1 and TRBJ2-7; 7 bases align to TRBD1. Germline loops: CDR1 SQVTM, CDR2 ANQGSEA. The CDR3 is 12 residues long. V trimming: 1 base; J trimming: 3 bases; junction bases outside the gene matches: 0. CDR3 in DNA: TGCAGCGTTGAAGGGGACAGCTACGAGCAGTACTTC. It translates to CSVEGDSYEQYF.

This clonotype was observed a handful of times. This chain links TRBV7-2 with TRBJ2-3, with a weak D call TRBD1 (5 bases). Germline V gene sequence: CDR1 SGHTA, CDR2 FQGNSA. V was clipped by 4 bases and J by 6 bases, with 20 bases between them. The CDR3 is 16 amino acids. CDR3 amino acids: CASSSTDTWFSDTQYF. CDR3 nucleotides: TGTGCCAGCAGCTCCACGGACACCTGGTTTTCGGATACGCAGTATTTT.

The chain carries TRBV7-6 and TRBJ1-4, with D perhaps matching TRBD1 (5 bases). Germline V gene lookup returns CDR1 SGHVS and CDR2 FNYEAQ. V lost 4 bases, J lost 3 bases, and 15 bases lay in between. The CDR3 is 16 amino acids. CDR3 amino acids: CASSSGPSSPNEKLFF. CDR3 nucleotides: TGTGCCAGCAGCTCGGGGCCCTCATCCCCTAATGAAAAACTGTTTTTT.

At least ten counts were recorded for this clonotype. The chain joins TRBV10-3 to TRBJ1-4; TRBD1 agrees at 7 bases. Looked up from germline, CDR1 is ENHRY and CDR2 is SYGVKD. The V segment lost 6 bases and the J segment 3 bases; nucleotides outside the gene matches: 1. CDR3 size: 13 residues. The CDR3 region is CAISGQANEKLFF. DNA for the CDR3: TGTGCCATCAGCGGACAGGCTAATGAAAAACTGTTTTTT.

The rearrangement links TRBV6-6 to TRBJ2-7, with 15 bases that match TRBD2. CDR1 and CDR2 (germline): MNHNY, SVGAGI (reference sequence). Germline trimming cut 7 bases from V and 3 bases from J; bases unmatched to any gene: 10. The CDR3 runs to 17 residues. This chain's CDR3 is CASIPFPGLAGGYEQYF. The CDR3 coding sequence is TGTGCCAGCATACCGTTTCCGGGACTAGCGGGAGGCTACGAGCAGTACTTC.

The chain combines TRBV20-1 with TRBJ2-7, with D possibly being TRBD2 (6 bases). Germline V lookup: CDR1 DFQATT, CDR2 SNEGSKA (reference sequence). The CDR3 contains 14 residues. Trimming pared 1 base from V and 1 base from J, leaving 11 bases between. The CDR3 is CSARGDGGSYEQYF. In DNA, the CDR3 is TGCAGTGCTAGAGGGGACGGGGGATCCTACGAGCAGTACTTC.

This clonotype occurred a few times. The chain recombines TRBV5-1 with TRBJ1-1; D gene unclear. V dropped 5 bases and J dropped 4 bases, with 18 bases sitting between them. CDR3 length: 15 residues. Germline-derived CDR1 and CDR2 are SGHRS and YFSETQ. CDR3 in amino acids: CASRERFVGGTEAFF. The CDR3 nucleotides are TGCGCCAGCAGGGAACGCTTCGTTGGCGGCACTGAAGCTTTCTTT.

Only a few counts were recorded for this clonotype. The V gene is TRBV12-3 or TRBV12-4, the J gene TRBJ1-5, with D tentatively TRBD1 (5 bases). This CDR3 has 13 residues. Between the trimmed V and J ends, which lost 4 bases and 7 bases, there was a span of 11 bases. CDR3 residues: CASSSKRGQPQHF. CDR3 DNA: TGTGCCAGCAGTTCAAAAAGGGGACAGCCCCAGCATTTT.

This clonotype was seen repeatedly, ten times or more. The J gene is TRBJ2-2, the V gene TRBV14, with 11 bases fitting TRBD2. Trimming took 4 bases from V and 0 from J; bases not matched to a gene: 4. CDR1 is SGHDN, CDR2 FVKESK, per germline. There are 17 residues in the CDR3. CDR3 in DNA: TGTGCCAGCAGCCGTACTAGCGGGGGACCGAACACCGGGGAGCTGTTTTTT. Translating it yields CASSRTSGGPNTGELFF.

The chain combines TRBV20-1 with TRBJ2-2, with D unresolved. The CDR3 runs 11 residues. V was trimmed by 2 bases and J by 6 bases, leaving 4 bases between them. Germline CDR1 is DFQATT and CDR2 is SNEGSKA (reference sequence). The CDR3: CSARRAGELFF. The CDR3 DNA is TGCAGTGCTAGAAGGGCCGGGGAGCTGTTTTTT.

The chain is built from TRBV14 and TRBJ1-2; D unclear. Germline lookup yields CDR1 SGHDN and CDR2 FVKESK. The V end lost 0 bases, the J end lost 5 bases, and 10 bases lay between the germline ends. This CDR3 region has 14 residues. The CDR3 DNA sequence: TGTGCCAGCAGCCAAGACCTTTTGGGTTATGGCTACACCTTC. Amino acid sequence: CASSQDLLGYGYTF.

The chain links TRBV10-3 to TRBJ1-6; TRBD1 aligns across 10 bases. The CDR3 consists of 18 residues. The germline V gene encodes CDR1 ENHRY and CDR2 SYGVKD. J was trimmed by 0 bases and V by 6 bases; bases with no gene match: 8. CDR3 DNA sequence: TGTGCCATCAGAACCGGGACAGGGGTCCCCTCCTATAATTCACCCCTCCACTTT. Its protein is CAIRTGTGVPSYNSPLHF.

This clonotype was recorded at least ten times. The chain uses TRBV12-3 or TRBV12-4 and TRBJ2-5; tentatively, D is TRBD2 (6 bases). The CDR3 totals 14 residues. V lost 2 bases and J lost 2, with 9 bases in between. The CDR3 here is CASSLRAGQETQYF. In nucleotides, the CDR3 is TGTGCCAGCAGTTTACGGGCGGGACAAGAGACCCAGTACTTC.

V and J are TRBV20-1 and TRBJ2-7; D is unclear. The V and J ends lost 1 base and 3 bases respectively, with 10 bases between them. The length of the CDR3 is 13 residues. Germline V gene lookup returns CDR1 DFQATT and CDR2 SNEGSKA (reference sequence). The CDR3 DNA sequence: TGCAGTGCTAGAGTCGGCTATGGCTACGAGCAGTACTTC. The encoded protein is CSARVGYGYEQYF.

The genes are TRBV6-1 and TRBJ1-4; 8 bases agree with TRBD1. Germline CDR1 and CDR2: MNHNS and SASEGT. CDR3 length: 14 amino acids. V trimming: 3 bases; J trimming: 5 bases; junction bases outside the gene matches: 2. The DNA of the CDR3 is TGTGCCAGCAGTGACAGGGGGCTGAATGAAAAACTGTTTTTT. It translates to CASSDRGLNEKLFF.

For this clonotype: One end of the junction is discordant with germline, which a read error may explain. J is TRBJ2-2 and V is TRBV10-3; possible D gene TRBD1, 6 bases. The CDR3 runs 14 residues. CDR1 and CDR2 from the germline V gene are ENHRY and SYGVKD. The CDR3 spells CASSYYRDTGELFF. In nucleotides, the CDR3 is TGTGCCAGCAGTTACTACAGGGACACCGGGGAGCTGTTTTTT.

The chain recombines TRBV24-1 with TRBJ1-5, with TRBD1 as a possible D gene (5 bases). V was shortened by 11 bases and J by 2 bases, with 15 bases between the two germline ends. The CDR3 consists of 14 residues. Germline V gene sequence: CDR1 KGHDR, CDR2 SFDVKD. Here the CDR3 DNA reads TGTGCCAGCAGGGACGCAATAGGCAATCAGCCCCAGCATTTT. Residues: CASRDAIGNQPQHF.

This clonotype appeared a few times. The gene calls are TRBV2 and TRBJ2-1; D is ambiguous. Trimming stripped 3 bases from V and 9 bases from J, with 9 bases between. Germline lookup yields CDR1 SNHLY and CDR2 FYNNEI. This CDR3 region has 12 residues. CDR3 sequence (DNA): TGTGCCAGCAGTGACCCGCTTGGTGAGCAGTTCTTC. Residues: CASSDPLGEQFF.

This clonotype was seen more than once but under ten times. The chain combines TRBV7-9 with TRBJ2-2, with 7 bases identical to TRBD1. CDR1 is SEHNR, CDR2 FQNEAQ, per germline (reference sequence). This CDR3 is built from 15 residues. Losses at the gene ends were 3 bases for V and 6 bases for J; bases not matched to a gene: 7. CDR3 residues: CASSLTGTSAGELFF. CDR3 DNA sequence: TGTGCCAGCAGCTTGACAGGGACGTCGGCCGGGGAGCTGTTTTTT.

At least ten counts were recorded for this clonotype. This chain joins TRBV29-1 and TRBJ2-5; possibly TRBD1 for D (6 bases). V was shortened by 4 bases and J by 1 base, with 13 bases between the two germline ends. Germline values: CDR1 SQVTM, CDR2 ANQGSEA. The CDR3 spans 14 residues. The CDR3 coding sequence is TGCAGCGTTGCAATTGGGACACGCCAAGAGACCCAGTACTTC. Translation: CSVAIGTRQETQYF.

V is TRBV29-1 and J is TRBJ1-2; 9 bases fit TRBD1. Germline CDR1 reads SQVTM; CDR2 reads ANQGSEA. The CDR3 has 12 amino acids. CDR3 loop: CRPTGGPYGYTF. The CDR3 region has the DNA TGCAGACCGACAGGGGGACCCTATGGCTACACCTTC.

The CDR3 region is CASSPQGFDGYTF. In DNA, the CDR3 is TGTGCCAGCAGCCCACAGGGCTTCGATGGCTACACCTTC. The rearrangement joins TRBV14 to TRBJ1-2, with a tentative D call TRBD1 (6 bases). The CDR3 covers 13 residues. V was pared by 4 bases and J by 6 bases, with 12 bases between. CDR1 SGHDN and CDR2 FVKESK come from the germline V gene.

The chain joins TRBV7-8 to TRBJ1-1; D perhaps matches TRBD1 (5 bases). The V gene's germline CDR1 is SGHVS and CDR2 FQNEAQ. This CDR3 is built from 14 residues. Trimming shortened V by 5 bases and J by 9 bases, and 19 bases separated the two germline ends. The CDR3 DNA follows: TGTGCCAGCAGCCTAGGGACGGTTAGTTCACAAGCTTTCTTT. Protein product: CASSLGTVSSQAFF.